Listed below are T cell receptor beta chains from one sample, sequenced in a study of blood T cell repertoires in COVID-19. Assay: immunoSEQ multiplex PCR; the TCRdb copy retains only in-frame clones and omits some. The table has around 270,000 clones, around 88% seen once. The specimen sequenced was peripheral blood. Receptor source: a man aged 35-49 years with acute or convalescent COVID-19. Both conserved end residues are part of each CDR3. A D gene is named only where the DNA matches it firmly. Rows give clone size only sometimes, using once, few, many, or a class for an expanded clone.

>TRBV4-2|.|TRBJ2-4|TRBD1
TGTGCCAGCAGCCAAAAGGGGGACAGTGGGCCGAACATTCAGTACTTC
CASSQKGDSGPNIQYF
>TRBV27|.|TRBJ1-2|.
TGTGCCAGCGCCCCAGGGAACTATGGCTACACCTTC
CASAPGNYGYTF
>TRBV7-3|.|TRBJ2-1|TRBD1
TGTGCCAGCAGCCTCCGGGACAGCAAAGACAATGAGCAGTTCTTC
CASSLRDSKDNEQFF
>TRBV4-2|.|TRBJ2-7|TRBD1
TGTGCCAGCAGCCTAAAGACAGGGCTTACCGACGAGCAGTACTTC
CASSLKTGLTDEQYF
>TRBV7-2|.|TRBJ2-3|.
TGTGCCAGCAGCTTTACTCGGACAGATACGCAGTATTTT
CASSFTRTDTQYF
>TRBV30|.|TRBJ2-5|TRBD2
TGTGCCTGGAGGAGGGGAGGCGGGGGTGGAGAGACCCAGTACTTC
CAWRRGGGGGETQYF
>TRBV18|.|TRBJ1-4|.
TGTGCCAGCTCACCAAACGGACTCCAAACTAATGAAAAACTGTTTTTT
CASSPNGLQTNEKLFF
>TRBV3-1/TRBV3-2|.|TRBJ2-3|TRBD2
TGTGCCAGCAGCCAAGGAGGAACCGGGACTATCCAGTATTTT
CASSQGGTGTIQYF
>TRBV19|.|TRBJ1-5|.
TGTGCCAGTACACGGGGGGTTGAACAGCCCCAGCATTTT
CASTRGVEQPQHF
>TRBV10-2|.|TRBJ1-1|TRBD1
TGCGCCAGCAGAGGCCGGGACAGGGCGAACACTGAAGCTTTCTTT
CASRGRDRANTEAFF
>TRBV2|.|TRBJ1-1|.
TGTGCCAGCACTTCGAGGGTCAGAGGCACTGAAGCTTTCTTT
CASTSRVRGTEAFF
>TRBV12-5|.|TRBJ2-1|TRBD1
TGTGCTAGTGGTTCGTTATTAGACAGGGAGTCCTACAATGAGCAGTTCTTC
CASGSLLDRESYNEQFF
>TRBV6-2/TRBV6-3|.|TRBJ2-1|.
TGTGCCAGCAGCCTGGGGGGGCTCTACAATGAGCAGTTCTTC
CASSLGGLYNEQFF
>TRBV18|.|TRBJ2-3|TRBD1
TGTGCCAGCTCCCCGACAGGGGATACGCAGTATTTT
CASSPTGDTQYF
>TRBV11-2|few|TRBJ2-2|.
TGTGCCAGCAGCTTAGTTACGGGGACCGGGGAGCTGTTTTTT
CASSLVTGTGELFF
>TRBV5-1|.|TRBJ1-6|.
TGCGCAACGACTGGGGAGGTCTATAATTCACCCCTCCACTTT
CATTGEVYNSPLHF
>TRBV19|.|TRBJ1-5|.
TGTGCCAGTACCGCCTACGTCACAGCCCCCAATCAGCCCCAGCATTTT
CASTAYVTAPNQPQHF
>TRBV29-1|.|TRBJ2-7|.
TGCAGCGTCCGACAGGCCGGTTACGAGCAGTACTTC
CSVRQAGYEQYF
>TRBV20-1|few|TRBJ2-7|.
TGCAGTGCTAGTAACAGGGAAGGCTACGAGCAGTACTTC
CSASNREGYEQYF
>TRBV6-5|.|TRBJ1-6|.
TGTGCCAGCAGTTTCCCGGGGAGGTCACCCCTCCACTTT
CASSFPGRSPLHF
>TRBV10-3|.|TRBJ2-3|.
TGTGCCATCAGTGGGGGGCTAGACACAGATACGCAGTATTTT
CAISGGLDTDTQYF
>TRBV29-1|.|TRBJ2-2|.
TGCAGTTGTCGCGTCGCGAACACCGGGGAGCTGTTTTTT
CSCRVANTGELFF
>TRBV6-2/TRBV6-3|.|TRBJ2-1|TRBD2
TGTGCCAGCAGTGCACCTAGCGGGGGGGTCCTCTTATTTGATGAGCAGTTCTTC
CASSAPSGGVLLFDEQFF
>TRBV5-1|.|TRBJ1-4|.
TGCGCCAGCAGCTTCGGGGGGCATGAAAAACTGTTTTTT
CASSFGGHEKLFF
>TRBV5-1|.|TRBJ2-1|TRBD1
TGCGCCAGCAGCTGGCGACCGGGACAGGTATACAATGAGCAGTTCTTC
CASSWRPGQVYNEQFF
>TRBV29-1|.|TRBJ2-1|TRBD2
TGCAGCGTTGAAGATCTAGCTAGCGGAGGTGATGAGCAGTTCTTC
CSVEDLASGGDEQFF
>TRBV7-2|few|TRBJ2-5|TRBD1
TGTGCCAGCAGCCTCTCGGGGACAGGGGCCCAAGAGACCCAGTACTTC
CASSLSGTGAQETQYF
>TRBV2|.|TRBJ1-1|TRBD1
TGTGCCAGCAGGGGGACAGGGACAGGAACTGAAGCTTTCTTT
CASRGTGTGTEAFF
>TRBV5-1|.|TRBJ1-1|.
TGCGCCAGCAGCTTGGCCGGGTCGAACACTGAAGCTTTCTTT
CASSLAGSNTEAFF
>TRBV2|once|TRBJ1-2|.
TGTGCCAGCAGTGTGGCAGGTGGCTACACCTTC
CASSVAGGYTF
>TRBV3-1/TRBV3-2|.|TRBJ2-2|.
TGTGCCAGCAGCCAATACAGGGATAGCACCGGGGAGCTGTTTTTT
CASSQYRDSTGELFF
>TRBV25-1|.|TRBJ2-7|.
TGTGCCACCGCCGGAAGGCAGGAACCCTACGAGCAGTACTTC
CATAGRQEPYEQYF
>TRBV2|once|TRBJ1-1|TRBD1
TGTGCCAGCACTACAGGGACAGGGAGCACTGAAGCTTTCTTT
CASTTGTGSTEAFF
>TRBV24-1|.|TRBJ2-1|.
TGTGCCACCAGTGATCCGCGGGCAGCTGAGGAGCAGTTCTTC
CATSDPRAAEEQFF
>TRBV11-2|.|TRBJ2-3|.
TGTGCCAGCAGTTTAGGTGGACTCTTTACAGATACGCAGTATTTT
CASSLGGLFTDTQYF
>TRBV5-1|once|TRBJ2-1|TRBD2
TGCGCCAGCAGCCGGTCTCGGGGGGGAGGTTTAGAGCAGTTCTTC
CASSRSRGGGLEQFF
>TRBV28|.|TRBJ1-5|.
TGTGCCAGCACCGGGGGGGGGCTGGGCAATCAGCCCCAGCATTTT
CASTGGGLGNQPQHF
>TRBV5-1|.|TRBJ2-6|.
TGCGCCAGCAGCTTGGGCGCCTCTGGGGCCAACGTCCTGACTTTC
CASSLGASGANVLTF
>TRBV27|.|TRBJ1-2|.
TGTGCCAGCAGTTTAAAGTGGCAGGGAGGCTATGGCTACACCTTC
CASSLKWQGGYGYTF
>TRBV19|.|TRBJ2-7|TRBD1
TGTGCCAGTAGACTCGGGACAGGGGGCGAGCAGTACTTC
CASRLGTGGEQYF
>TRBV2|.|TRBJ1-1|.
TGTGCCAGCAGTGGAAGGACTTCCCTGGGGGCTTTCTTT
CASSGRTSLGAFF
>TRBV7-2|once|TRBJ1-2|.
TGTGCCAGCAGCCTCCGGACAGATGGCTACACCTTC
CASSLRTDGYTF
>TRBV2|.|TRBJ2-2|TRBD1
TGTGCCAGCAGTGAGACAGGGATCGGCACCGGGGAGCTGTTTTTT
CASSETGIGTGELFF
>TRBV14|few|TRBJ2-7|.
TGTGCCAGCAGCCGGCTAGCTTACCACGAGCAGTACTTC
CASSRLAYHEQYF
>TRBV30|.|TRBJ1-4|.
TGTGCCTGGAGTGTAAAAGGGGCTAATGAAAAACTGTTTTTT
CAWSVKGANEKLFF
>TRBV11-1|.|TRBJ2-3|.
TGTGCCAGCAGCTTGGAGGGGATTAGTACAGATACGCAGTATTTT
CASSLEGISTDTQYF
>TRBV5-8|.|TRBJ2-7|.
TGTGCCAGCAGCTTGGCCACAGGAACCTACGAGCAGTACTTC
CASSLATGTYEQYF
>TRBV9|.|TRBJ2-1|TRBD2
TGTGCCAGCAGTGACTCTAGCGGGGGCAACTACAATGAGCAGTTCTTC
CASSDSSGGNYNEQFF
>TRBV5-1|.|TRBJ1-1|TRBD1
TGCGCCAGCAGCTGGGGGGACAGCCGGAACACTGAAGCTTTCTTT
CASSWGDSRNTEAFF
>TRBV30|.|TRBJ2-7|TRBD1
TGTGCCTGGAGTTACGGGACAGGAGGATACGAGCAGTACTTC
CAWSYGTGGYEQYF
>TRBV6-1|.|TRBJ2-7|.
TGTGCCAGCAGTGAACGGGACAACTCGGTCTACGAGCAGTACTTC
CASSERDNSVYEQYF
>TRBV6-5|.|TRBJ2-1|TRBD1
TGTGCCAGCAGTCGCTCGGAACAGGGGGCTCGTGAGCAGTTCTTC
CASSRSEQGAREQFF
>TRBV2|.|TRBJ2-1|TRBD1
TGTGCCAGCAGTACAACTTCAACAGGGGATCCCTACAATGAGCAGTTCTTC
CASSTTSTGDPYNEQFF
>TRBV29-1|few|TRBJ1-2|.
TGCAGCGTTGAAGAAGGAGGGTATGGCTACACCTTC
CSVEEGGYGYTF
>TRBV27|.|TRBJ1-2|TRBD1
TGTGCCAGCAGTTTTAGACAGGGACACGGCTACACCTTC
CASSFRQGHGYTF
>TRBV4-1|.|TRBJ1-1|TRBD1
TGCGCCAGCAGCCTCGACAGGGGCGGAACTGAAGCTTTCTTT
CASSLDRGGTEAFF
>TRBV27|.|TRBJ2-2|TRBD1
TGTGCCAGCAGTAGGACAGGGTTCCCCGGGGAGCTGTTTTTT
CASSRTGFPGELFF